These T cell receptor beta chains were read from a single sample in a study of cytomegalovirus exposure and HLA in healthy donors. The protocol was immunoSEQ multiplex PCR, while the TCRdb copy is restricted to in-frame clones and leaves out a portion. Among over 50,000 clones, 65% to 80% were seen once, and the ten largest hold less than 35%. Sequences were obtained from PBMCs. The receptors were sampled from a man aged 40-50 years in good health and CMV-seropositive. Each CDR3 is given with its conserved first and last residue. A D gene is named only where the DNA matches it firmly. Clone size is not always given. Where it is, it says once, few, many or a class for expanded clones.

J gene | V gene | D gene | clone size | CDR3 DNA | CDR3 protein
TRBJ1-1 | TRBV6-5 | . | few | TGTGCCAGCAGTTACCAAGGACAGAAGAACGAAGCTTTCTTT | CASSYQGQKNEAFF
TRBJ2-2 | TRBV6-1 | . | few | TGTGCCAGCAGTGAAGCCCAGGTGAACACCGGGGAGCTGTTTTTT | CASSEAQVNTGELFF
TRBJ2-7 | TRBV5-4 | . | . | TGTGCCAGCAGCTTTGGTGGCAGCTCCTACGAGCAGTACTTC | CASSFGGSSYEQYF
TRBJ2-2 | TRBV19 | TRBD2 | . | TGTGCCAGCGCGAAACTAGCGGGGGCCGTCACCGGGGAGCTGTTTTTT | CASAKLAGAVTGELFF
TRBJ1-2 | TRBV7-8 | . | . | TGTGCCAGCAGCCACCAGGCCTTAGGGGCCTATGGCTACACCTTC | CASSHQALGAYGYTF
TRBJ2-7 | TRBV4-3 | TRBD1 | . | TGCGCCAGCAGCACCGGGACAGGGGTTTACGAGCAGTACTTC | CASSTGTGVYEQYF
TRBJ1-2 | TRBV5-1 | . | . | TGCGCCAGCAGCCGAACCGGGGACTATGGCTACACCTTC | CASSRTGDYGYTF
TRBJ2-5 | TRBV4-1 | . | . | TGCGCCAGCAGCCAAGTCGGCCCACCTTGGGCCCTACAAGAGACCCAGTACTTC | CASSQVGPPWALQETQYF
TRBJ1-1 | TRBV27 | TRBD1 | once | TGTGCCAGCAGTTCTCACAGGGGCCGCACTGAAGCTTTCTTT | CASSSHRGRTEAFF
TRBJ2-2 | TRBV2 | . | . | TGTGCCAGCACTAGCGACGCCACCGGGGAGCTGTTTTTT | CASTSDATGELFF
TRBJ1-2 | TRBV28 | TRBD1 | . | TGTGCCAGCAGTGACAGGGATGGCTACACCTTC | CASSDRDGYTF
TRBJ2-7 | TRBV4-2 | TRBD2 | . | TGTGCCAGCAGCCAAGGGGGCGGGGGGGCTCTCGAGCAGTACTTC | CASSQGGGGALEQYF
TRBJ1-1 | TRBV6-5 | . | once | TGTGCCAGCAGTTACGGCGGGGTAGGCACTGAAGCTTTCTTT | CASSYGGVGTEAFF
TRBJ1-1 | TRBV25-1 | . | . | TGTGCCAGCAGTACAGCCCCTAACACTGAAGCTTTCTTT | CASSTAPNTEAFF
TRBJ2-7 | TRBV5-4 | TRBD2 | once | TGTGCCAGCAGCGCGGGACTAGCGGACTCCTACGAGCAGTACTTC | CASSAGLADSYEQYF
TRBJ1-1 | TRBV12-5 | . | . | TGTGCTAGTGGTTTGACAGGAAACACTGAAGCTTTCTTT | CASGLTGNTEAFF
TRBJ1-5 | TRBV6-5 | TRBD1 | few | TGTGCCAGCAGGAGGGACAGGGGTACCAATCAGCCCCAGCATTTT | CASRRDRGTNQPQHF
TRBJ2-6 | TRBV2 | TRBD1 | . | TGTGCCAGCTTATGGTCCGGGACAGGGGCCTCTGGGGCCAACGTCCTGACTTTC | CASLWSGTGASGANVLTF
TRBJ2-3 | TRBV4-3 | . | . | TGCGCCAGCAGCCAAGATAGGGGCGGCGAATTCACAGATACGCAGTATTTT | CASSQDRGGEFTDTQYF
TRBJ1-1 | TRBV25-1 | TRBD1 | . | TGTGCCAGCAGGGAGACAGGGGGAGGGACTGAAGCTTTCTTT | CASRETGGGTEAFF
TRBJ1-4 | TRBV4-1 | TRBD1 | medium-sized | TGCGCCAGCAGCCCCGGGACAGGGACTGAAAAACTGTTTTTT | CASSPGTGTEKLFF
TRBJ1-2 | TRBV4-3 | . | . | TGCGCCAGCAGCCAAGGAATGTTGGCAGGGCTGAGCTATGGCTACACCTTC | CASSQGMLAGLSYGYTF
TRBJ2-7 | TRBV19 | . | . | TGTGCCAGTACAGGATTACGCGAGCAGTACTTC | CASTGLREQYF
TRBJ1-2 | TRBV6-6 | TRBD1 | . | TGTGCCAGCAGTTACAAGGGGGCGGAGAACTATGGCTACACCTTC | CASSYKGAENYGYTF
TRBJ2-7 | TRBV27 | TRBD1 | few | TGTGCCTCGCGGGGACAGGGAGCCCTACTTTCCTACGAGCAGTACTTC | CASRGQGALLSYEQYF
TRBJ1-4 | TRBV30 | . | . | TGTGCCTGGAGGCCCCCCGGGAATGAAAAACTGTTTTTT | CAWRPPGNEKLFF
TRBJ1-2 | TRBV4-3 | . | . | TGCGCCAGCAGCCAAGGGGGAGGGAAGCCCTATGGCTACACCTTC | CASSQGGGKPYGYTF
TRBJ2-5 | TRBV7-9 | . | . | TGTGCCAGCAGCTTAAACAGGGCAGGAGAGACCCAGTACTTC | CASSLNRAGETQYF
TRBJ2-7 | TRBV7-2 | . | . | TGTGCCAGCAGCTCATACGGGACTTCCTCCTACGAGCAGTACTTC | CASSSYGTSSYEQYF
TRBJ2-7 | TRBV5-1 | TRBD2 | . | TGCGCCAGCAGCTTGGAGCGGGACTCCGAGCAGTACTTC | CASSLERDSEQYF
TRBJ2-5 | TRBV6-6 | . | . | TGTGCCCCCATCCCTTTTGTACAGGGCGGAGAGACCCAGTACTTC | CAPIPFVQGGETQYF
TRBJ2-7 | TRBV11-1 | TRBD1 | few | TGTGCCAGCAGCTTACCAGGGGGCGAGCAGTACTTC | CASSLPGGEQYF
TRBJ1-2 | TRBV18 | . | . | TGTGCCAGCTCACTTGTCACCGCGACTTATGGCTACACCTTC | CASSLVTATYGYTF
TRBJ2-5 | TRBV4-1 | . | . | TGCGCCAGCAGCCAAGTGCGAGGAGAGACCCAGTACTTC | CASSQVRGETQYF
TRBJ1-1 | TRBV7-8 | . | . | TGTGCCAGCAGCTTACGGGAGGGCGTTGAAGCTTTCTTT | CASSLREGVEAFF
TRBJ2-5 | TRBV27 | . | . | TGTGCCAGCAGTTTAGCGCTGCTGTACCAAGAGACCCAGTACTTC | CASSLALLYQETQYF
TRBJ1-1 | TRBV2 | . | . | TGTGCCAGCAGTGAGGGGGACATATGGAGTGGCACTGAAGCTTTCTTT | CASSEGDIWSGTEAFF
TRBJ1-1 | TRBV5-4 | . | once | TGTGCCAGCAGCTTCGCATCGACAGGAGACTATGAAGCTTTCTTT | CASSFASTGDYEAFF
TRBJ2-3 | TRBV7-2 | . | . | TGTGCCAGCAGTTCCAACCGGGACTGGGTCACAGATACGCAGTATTTT | CASSSNRDWVTDTQYF
TRBJ2-3 | TRBV6-4 | . | few | TGTGCCAGCAGTGCCCGAAAGAGGATTACAGATACGCAGTATTTT | CASSARKRITDTQYF
TRBJ1-2 | TRBV7-9 | . | . | TGTGCCAGCAGCTTGCCGGGGGGGGATGGCTACACCTTC | CASSLPGGDGYTF
TRBJ1-4 | TRBV5-6 | . | . | TGTGCCAGCAGCTCTAGACAGGCCGGTGAAAAACTGTTTTTT | CASSSRQAGEKLFF